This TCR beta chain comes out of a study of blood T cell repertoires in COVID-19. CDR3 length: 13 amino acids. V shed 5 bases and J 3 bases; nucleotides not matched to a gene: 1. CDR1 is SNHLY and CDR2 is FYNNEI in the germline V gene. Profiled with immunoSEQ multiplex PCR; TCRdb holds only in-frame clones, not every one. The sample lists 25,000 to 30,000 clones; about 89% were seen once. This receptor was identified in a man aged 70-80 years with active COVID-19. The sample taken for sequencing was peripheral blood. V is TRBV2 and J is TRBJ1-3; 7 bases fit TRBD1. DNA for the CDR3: TGTGCCAGCAGTAGGGACAGTGGAAACACCATATATTTT. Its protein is CASSRDSGNTIYF.